Given below is one T cell receptor beta chain in context. Its specificity is unknown. Clones were sequenced by immunoSEQ multiplex PCR, and TCRdb holds only the in-frame ones, with some missing. In the table there are tens of thousands of clones, about nine tenths of which are singletons. The CDR3 runs to 13 residues. Germline lookup yields CDR1 LGHDT and CDR2 YNNKEL (reference sequence). Trimming stripped 7 bases from V and 4 bases from J, with 13 bases between. The sample belongs to a study of T cell responses to AZD1222 COVID-19 vaccine. Study-level results: Most donors were white British and more were female, and clonal diversity was possibly underestimated.

This TCR derives from an adult who received the AZD1222 COVID-19 vaccine. This chain connects TRBV3-1 (or the pseudogene TRBV3-2) to TRBJ1-2; D not certain. The sequencing used peripheral blood, collected 28 days after the second AZD1222 dose. In DNA, the CDR3 is TGTGCCAGCACTCCCGGTTCGATCTATGGCTACACCTTC. This encodes CASTPGSIYGYTF.